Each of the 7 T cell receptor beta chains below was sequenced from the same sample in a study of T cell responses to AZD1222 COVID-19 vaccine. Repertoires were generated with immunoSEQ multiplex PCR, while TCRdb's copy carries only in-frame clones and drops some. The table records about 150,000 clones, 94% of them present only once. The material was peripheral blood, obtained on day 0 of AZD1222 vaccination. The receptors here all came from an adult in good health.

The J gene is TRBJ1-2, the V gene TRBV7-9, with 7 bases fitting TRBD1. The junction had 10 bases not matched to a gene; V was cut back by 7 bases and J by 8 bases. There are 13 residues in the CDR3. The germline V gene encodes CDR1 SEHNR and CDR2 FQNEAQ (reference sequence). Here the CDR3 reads CASTQQGRQGYTF. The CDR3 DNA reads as TGTGCCAGCACCCAACAGGGGCGGCAAGGCTACACCTTC.

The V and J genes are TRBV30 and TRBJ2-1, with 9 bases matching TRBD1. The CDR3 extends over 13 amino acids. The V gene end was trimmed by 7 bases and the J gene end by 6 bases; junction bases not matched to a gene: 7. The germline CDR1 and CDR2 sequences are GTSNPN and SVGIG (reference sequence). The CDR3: CAFDRGIVNEQFF. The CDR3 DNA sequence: TGTGCCTTCGACAGGGGGATTGTCAATGAGCAGTTCTTC. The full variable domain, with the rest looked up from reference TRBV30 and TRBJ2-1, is SQTIHQWPATLVQPVGSPLSLECTVEGTSNPNLYWYRQAAGRGLQLLFYSVGIGQISSEVPQNLSASRPQDRQFILSSKKLLLSDSGFYLCAFDRGIVNEQFFGPGTRLTVL.

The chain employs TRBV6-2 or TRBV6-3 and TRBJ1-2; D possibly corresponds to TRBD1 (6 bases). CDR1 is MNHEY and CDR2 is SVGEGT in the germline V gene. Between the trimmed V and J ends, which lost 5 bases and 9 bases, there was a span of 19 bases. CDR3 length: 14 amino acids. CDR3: CASSRTTLGASYTF. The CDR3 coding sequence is TGTGCCAGCAGTCGGACTACCTTGGGGGCCAGCTACACCTTC.

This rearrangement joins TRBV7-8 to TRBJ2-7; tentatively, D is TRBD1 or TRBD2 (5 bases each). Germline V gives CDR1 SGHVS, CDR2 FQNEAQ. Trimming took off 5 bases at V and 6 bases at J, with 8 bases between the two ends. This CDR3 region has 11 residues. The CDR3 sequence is CASSPGGEQYV. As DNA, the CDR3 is TGTGCCAGCAGCCCTGGGGGCGAGCAGTACGTC.

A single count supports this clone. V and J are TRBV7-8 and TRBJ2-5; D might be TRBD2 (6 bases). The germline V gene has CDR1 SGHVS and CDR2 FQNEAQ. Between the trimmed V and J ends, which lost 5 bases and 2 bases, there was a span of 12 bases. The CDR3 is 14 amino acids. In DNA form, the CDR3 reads TGTGCCAGCAGCCTGGCGGGAAATCAAGAGACCCAGTACTTC. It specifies CASSLAGNQETQYF.

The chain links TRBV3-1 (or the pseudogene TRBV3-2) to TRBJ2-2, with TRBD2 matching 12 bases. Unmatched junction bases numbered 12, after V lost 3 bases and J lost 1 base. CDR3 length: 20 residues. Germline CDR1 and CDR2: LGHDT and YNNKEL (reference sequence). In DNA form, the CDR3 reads TGTGCCAGCAGCCACTATCCCTCTAGCGGGAGGGTGAAGAACACCGGGGAGCTGTTTTTT. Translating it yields CASSHYPSSGRVKNTGELFF.

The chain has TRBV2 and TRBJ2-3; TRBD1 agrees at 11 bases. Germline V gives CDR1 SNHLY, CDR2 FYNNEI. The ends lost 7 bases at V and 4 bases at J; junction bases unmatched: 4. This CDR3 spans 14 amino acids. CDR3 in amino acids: CASIRGQGADTQYF. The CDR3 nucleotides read TGTGCCAGCATAAGGGGACAGGGGGCAGATACGCAGTATTTT.